The T cell receptor (beta chain) under discussion was sequenced for a study of blood T cells in healthy people across ages. Points from the study as a whole: More naive CD4+ cells and higher diversity marked long-lived donors relative to aged donors.

For the second PCR, which ran for 7 to 11 cycles, a sample-barcoded 5' primer and a J-beta primer mix were used. A 12-random-nucleotide template-switch adaptor tagged each cDNA molecule. TCRdb re-analysed the 5' RACE reads in MiXCR, keeping a single row per CDR3 protein. The data contain 710,000 or so distinct CDR3 sequences, roughly 32% of them seen just once; the ten biggest clones take up about 16%. Concerning this clonotype itself: Its antigen remains unknown.

The sequence was collected from a woman older than 75 in good health. Sequencing was done on a sample of blood.

The CDR3 DNA reads TGCGCCAGCAGCCAAAAAATGAGACAGCCTAACACTGAAGCTTTCTTT. It encodes CASSQKMRQPNTEAFF. The rearrangement joins TRBV4-1 to TRBJ1-1; TRBD1 might be the D (5 bases). Germline V gene data show CDR1 as MGHRA and CDR2 as YSYEKL. V lost 2 bases and J 2 bases, leaving 15 bases between the germline ends. The CDR3 length is 16 residues.